The clone carrying this TCR beta chain occurred a few times. Its antigen is undetermined. Library preparation (for TCRbeta) was performed with unique molecular identifiers. TCRdb re-analysed the PCR reads in MiXCR, keeping a single row per CDR3 protein. The sample contains 610,000 or so distinct CDR3 sequences, 20% to 30% of which appear only once. This sample is part of a study of T-cell reconstitution after alpha-beta-depleted transplantation in children. Whole-study findings and limits: About two months after transplant, alpha-beta T cells reportedly came from several hundred expanded graft clones. Newly produced T cells mostly accounted for T-cell counts and diversity one year post-transplant. Surviving recipient T cells and thymic progenitors underlay high day-60 TCRbeta diversity in some patients.

The receptor comes from a boy under two years old with Wiskott-Aldrich syndrome, due to receive a stem cell transplant. Sequencing was performed on PBMCs, taken before TCRalphabeta/CD19-depleted stem cell transplant.

This CDR3 is CASSLGQYYEQYF. For the CDR3, the DNA is TGTGCCAGCAGTTTGGGCCAGTACTACGAGCAGTACTTC. The rearrangement uses TRBV6-5 and TRBJ2-7; D unresolved. The germline gives CDR1 MNHEY, CDR2 SVGAGI. Trimming stripped 4 bases from V and 3 bases from J, with 10 bases between. The CDR3 runs to 13 residues.